A single sample is the source of the 26 T cell receptor beta chains below, sequenced in a study of T cells in narcolepsy. The method was immunoSEQ multiplex PCR; TCRdb's version includes in-frame clones alone and lacks a portion of them. Altogether tens of thousands of clones are present, around 87% being singletons, with the ten largest covering around 1%. The source material was memory (CD45RA-) CD4+ T cells from blood. The receptors come from a human donor in good health.

This clone was counted a single time. The CDR3 here is CASSEGTLREQYF. Written as DNA, the CDR3 is TGTGCCAGCAGTGAGGGGACCCTTCGTGAGCAGTACTTC. V is TRBV2 and J is TRBJ2-7; D possibly uses TRBD1 or TRBD2 (5 bases each). CDR1 and CDR2 (germline): SNHLY, FYNNEI. This CDR3 has 13 amino acids. The V end lost 3 bases, the J end lost 7 bases, and 13 bases lay between the germline ends.

This clone was seen only once. This chain uses TRBV6-6 with TRBJ2-2, with TRBD1 identical over 9 bases. The CDR3 sequence is 15 residues long. The junction had 5 bases not matched to a gene; V was cut back by 2 bases and J by 7 bases. The germline V gene has CDR1 MNHNY and CDR2 SVGAGI (reference sequence). The CDR3: CASSYVGQGSGELFF. The CDR3 DNA is TGTGCCAGCAGTTACGTTGGACAGGGGAGCGGGGAGCTGTTTTTT.

The genes are TRBV11-2 and TRBJ1-2; no firm D call. The V end was cut by 0 bases, the J end by 0 bases, with 8 bases between. The CDR3 spans 15 residues. The germline gives CDR1 SGHAT, CDR2 FQNNGV. The CDR3 DNA sequence: TGTGCCAGCAGCTTAGACGTGCTATCTAACTATGGCTACACCTTC. Translating gives CASSLDVLSNYGYTF.

The V gene is TRBV6-6, the J gene TRBJ1-3; TRBD1 is a possible D gene (5 bases). The CDR3 contains 14 residues. CDR1 is MNHNY and CDR2 is SVGAGI in the germline V gene (reference sequence). The V gene lost 5 bases and the J gene lost 4 bases, with 12 bases spanning the gap. CDR3 residues: CASSPLGEGNTIYF. The CDR3 DNA reads TGTGCCAGCAGTCCGTTAGGGGAAGGAAACACCATATATTTT.

The chain has TRBV7-8 and TRBJ1-1; maybe TRBD1 (5 bases). Trimming pared 6 bases from V and 1 base from J, leaving 12 bases between. The CDR3 extends over 14 amino acids. Germline CDR1 SGHVS, CDR2 FQNEAQ. The CDR3 is CASRQGHPNTEAFF. CDR3 nucleotide sequence: TGTGCCAGCAGACAAGGACACCCGAACACTGAAGCTTTCTTT.

The rearrangement links TRBV18 to TRBJ2-7, with D possibly being TRBD2 (5 bases). Germline V gene data show CDR1 as KGHSH and CDR2 as LQKENI. V gave up 2 bases and J gave up 2 bases, with 10 bases separating them. The CDR3 has 14 amino acids. CDR3 nucleotide sequence: TGTGCCAGCTCACCAGGGAGAGGGACCTACGAGCAGTACTTC. This translates into CASSPGRGTYEQYF.

The V call is TRBV28, the J call TRBJ1-2, with TRBD1 as a possible D gene (6 bases). CDR1 and CDR2 (germline): MDHEN, SYDVKM. The CDR3 spans 15 residues. The ends were cut back, 5 bases at V and 5 bases at J, with 18 bases in the middle. The CDR3 sequence is CASSPPGAGLYGYTF. CDR3 DNA: TGTGCCAGCAGTCCCCCAGGGGCCGGTTTGTATGGCTACACCTTC.

The rearrangement joins TRBV7-8 to TRBJ2-1; D ambiguous. Germline CDR1 reads SGHVS; CDR2 reads FQNEAQ. This CDR3 spans 12 amino acids. With 5 bases removed from V and 8 bases from J, the gap between germline ends came to 10 bases. CDR3 sequence reads: CASSPPNDEQFF. CDR3 nucleotides: TGTGCCAGCAGCCCACCGAATGATGAGCAGTTCTTC.

This clone was observed a few times. V gene TRBV2 combines with J gene TRBJ1-1; D not certain. The CDR3 is 13 amino acids. CDR1 is SNHLY, CDR2 FYNNEI, per germline. The V end lost 6 bases, the J end lost 0 bases, and 8 bases lay between the germline ends. As DNA, the CDR3 is TGTGCCAGCAGCCCTCAAATGAACACTGAAGCTTTCTTT. Translated, it gives CASSPQMNTEAFF.

This chain links TRBV5-6 with TRBJ2-7; 12 nucleotides line up with TRBD2. Germline V CDR1 and CDR2: SGHDT, YYEEEE. V was clipped by 4 bases and J by 2 bases; unmatched bases: 4. CDR3 length: 15 amino acids. The CDR3 spells CASSPTSGGPYEQYF. The CDR3 DNA reads as TGTGCCAGCAGCCCAACTAGCGGGGGGCCCTACGAGCAGTACTTC. Together with reference TRBV5-6 and TRBJ2-7, the CDR3 gives the full variable domain: DAGVTQSPTHLIKTRGQQVTLRCSPKSGHDTVSWYQQALGQGPQFIFQYYEEEERQRGNFPDRFSGHQFPNYSSELNVNALLLGDSALYLCASSPTSGGPYEQYFGPGTRLTVT.

This chain connects TRBV30 to TRBJ1-4, with D possibly TRBD1 on 6 matching bases. CDR1 GTSNPN and CDR2 SVGIG come from the germline V gene (reference sequence). This CDR3 has 12 amino acids. Trimming took 5 bases from V and 5 from J, leaving 9 bases between them. CDR3 DNA sequence: TGTGCCTGGCTCACAGGGAATGAAAAACTGTTTTTT. Translating it yields CAWLTGNEKLFF.

The chain couples TRBV5-6 to TRBJ2-3, with 7 bases fitting TRBD1. Germline CDR1 reads SGHDT; CDR2 reads YYEEEE. Trimming cost V 4 bases and J 4 bases; bases outside gene matches: 12. The CDR3 has 16 amino acids. Here the CDR3 reads CASSPMGQGVSDTQYF. DNA of the CDR3: TGTGCCAGCAGCCCGATGGGGCAGGGGGTATCAGATACGCAGTATTTT. The variable domain in full, with the rest retrieved from reference TRBV5-6 and TRBJ2-3, is DAGVTQSPTHLIKTRGQQVTLRCSPKSGHDTVSWYQQALGQGPQFIFQYYEEEERQRGNFPDRFSGHQFPNYSSELNVNALLLGDSALYLCASSPMGQGVSDTQYFGPGTRLTVL.

The chain joins TRBV19 to TRBJ2-5; perhaps D is TRBD1 or TRBD2 (6 bases each). V gave up 1 base and J gave up 1 base, with 10 bases separating them. Germline V gene sequence: CDR1 LNHDA, CDR2 SQIVND (reference sequence). CDR3 length: 15 residues. CDR3 amino acids: CASSIGRDIQETQYF. CDR3 nucleotide sequence: TGTGCCAGTAGTATAGGGCGGGACATCCAAGAGACCCAGTACTTC. Filled out from reference TRBV19 and TRBJ2-5, the complete variable domain reads DGGITQSPKYLFRKEGQNVTLSCEQNLNHDAMYWYRQDPGQGLRLIYYSQIVNDFQKGDIAEGYSVSREKKESFPLTVTSAQKNPTAFYLCASSIGRDIQETQYFGPGTRLLVL.

J is TRBJ2-7 and V is TRBV30; 9 bases match TRBD2. J gave up 4 bases and V 2 bases, and 9 bases lay outside the gene matches. The germline CDR1 and CDR2 sequences are GTSNPN and SVGIG (reference sequence). The CDR3 loop spans 15 amino acids. The CDR3 reads CAWSKLSGSRYEQYF. CDR3 nucleotide sequence: TGTGCCTGGAGTAAGCTTAGCGGGAGTCGGTACGAGCAGTACTTC.

V usage is TRBV7-2 and J usage is TRBJ2-2; 12 positions match TRBD2. The V segment lost 1 base and the J segment 3 bases; nucleotides outside the gene matches: 6. The CDR3 length is 18 residues. The V gene's germline CDR1 is SGHTA and CDR2 FQGNSA. CDR3 nucleotide sequence: TGTGCCAGCAGCTTAGGCCTAGCGGGAGGGCCGGACACCGGGGAGCTGTTTTTT. This codes for CASSLGLAGGPDTGELFF.

This chain joins TRBV6-6 and TRBJ2-5, with no clear D. Trimming stripped 10 bases from V and 5 bases from J, with 14 bases between. CDR3 length: 12 amino acids. The germline gives CDR1 MNHNY, CDR2 SVGAGI (reference sequence). CDR3 loop: CATVGVSETQYF. Here the CDR3 DNA reads TGTGCCACCGTCGGAGTGTCGGAGACCCAGTACTTC.

The J gene is TRBJ2-2, the V gene TRBV7-2; D is perhaps TRBD2 (6 bases). Germline CDR1 reads SGHTA; CDR2 reads FQGNSA. The CDR3 is 14 amino acids. V lost 5 bases and J lost 5, with 12 bases in between. CDR3 region: CASSRGAGTGELFF. The CDR3 DNA reads as TGTGCCAGCAGCAGGGGTGCGGGGACCGGGGAGCTGTTTTTT.

The rearrangement links TRBV7-9 to TRBJ1-5, with a tentative D call TRBD1 (5 bases). Trimming took 6 bases from V and 13 from J, leaving 13 bases between them. Germline-derived CDR1 and CDR2 are SEHNR and FQNEAQ (reference sequence). The CDR3 covers 11 residues. The CDR3 nucleotides are TGTGCCAGCAGAGGGGACGGTTTACAGCATTTT. Translation gives CASRGDGLQHF.

CDR3 sequence: CASRVGSTDTQYF. In DNA form, the CDR3 reads TGTGCCAGCAGAGTGGGTAGCACAGATACGCAGTATTTT. V gene TRBV28 combines with J gene TRBJ2-3; D unresolved. The CDR3 runs 13 residues. V lost 6 bases and J lost 0, with 7 bases in between. Germline lookup yields CDR1 MDHEN and CDR2 SYDVKM.

The V call is TRBV7-3, the J call TRBJ2-1, with 14 bases matching TRBD2. V dropped 6 bases and J dropped 8; count of bases not matched to a gene: 3. This CDR3 spans 14 amino acids. The germline V gene has CDR1 SGHTA and CDR2 FQGTGA. In DNA form, the CDR3 reads TGTGCCAGCAGACGGACTAGCGGGGGGTATGAGCAGTTCTTC. It encodes CASRRTSGGYEQFF.

The V gene is TRBV2, the J gene TRBJ1-5; no reliable D call. V lost 3 bases, J lost 3 bases, and 6 bases lay in between. This CDR3 is 13 amino acids long. Looked up from germline, CDR1 is SNHLY and CDR2 is FYNNEI. CDR3 sequence reads: CASSDQPNQPQHF. DNA for the CDR3: TGTGCCAGCAGTGATCAGCCCAATCAGCCCCAGCATTTT.

The chain combines TRBV5-6 with TRBJ2-5, with D possibly TRBD1 on 6 matching bases. The germline gives CDR1 SGHDT, CDR2 YYEEEE. V was trimmed by 1 base and J by 2 bases, leaving 12 bases between them. The CDR3 consists of 15 residues. CDR3 residues: CASSLNGRGQETQYF. The CDR3 DNA is TGTGCCAGCAGCTTGAACGGCAGGGGACAAGAGACCCAGTACTTC.

This clone showed up just a few times. The chain employs TRBV21-1 and TRBJ1-5; the table's D call, TRBD1, has no DNA check behind it. TRBV21-1 is a pseudogene segment. This CDR3 spans 12 amino acids. Here the CDR3 reads CASSKGGRPQHF. DNA for the CDR3: TGTGCCAGCAGCAAAGGGGGGCGACCCCAGCATTTT.

The rearrangement joins TRBV5-1 to TRBJ1-1, with 8 bases lining up with TRBD1. V gave up 3 bases and J gave up 3 bases; unmatched junction bases: 10. The germline V gene has CDR1 SGHRS and CDR2 YFSETQ. The CDR3 covers 16 residues. The CDR3 spells CASSSRLRGPDTEAFF. CDR3 sequence (DNA): TGCGCCAGCAGCTCACGACTCAGGGGGCCCGACACTGAAGCTTTCTTT. Full variable domain (missing parts from reference TRBV5-1 and TRBJ1-1): KAGVTQTPRYLIKTRGQQVTLSCSPISGHRSVSWYQQTPGQGLQFLFEYFSETQRNKGNFPGRFSGRQFSNSRSEMNVSTLELGDSALYLCASSSRLRGPDTEAFFGQGTRLTVV.

The chain uses TRBV5-5 and TRBJ1-3; TRBD1 might be the D (6 bases). Trimming removed 4 bases from V and 2 bases from J, with 19 bases in between. Germline V gene sequence: CDR1 SGHKS, CDR2 YYEKEE (reference sequence). The CDR3 totals 17 residues. The CDR3: CASSQLPDGTPGNTIYF. In DNA form, the CDR3 reads TGTGCCAGCAGCCAACTTCCTGACGGGACACCTGGAAACACCATATATTTT.

The genes are TRBV28 and TRBJ1-1; no clear D. CDR1 and CDR2 from the germline V gene are MDHEN and SYDVKM. V was clipped by 3 bases and J by 4 bases, with 9 bases between them. The CDR3 is 13 amino acids. The CDR3 loop is CASSFGVTTEAFF. The CDR3 DNA reads as TGTGCCAGCAGTTTCGGTGTAACCACTGAAGCTTTCTTT.